The 13 T cell receptor beta chains given below trace back to one sample, sequenced in a study of T cells in Graves' hyperthyroidism and ophthalmopathy. RNA transcripts were the template for amplifying TCR beta CDR3 regions. Carried out on the TCR CDR3, a first-round RT-PCR used the HTBI primer set. Each CDR3 protein is one row after TCRdb ran MiXCR on the multiplex PCR reads. This table holds about 600,000 distinct CDR3 sequences, 13% to 15% found once. Sequencing used blood. These receptors originate from a woman aged 18-29 years with Graves' ophthalmopathy.

This clonotype occurred many times. J is TRBJ1-1 and V is TRBV7-9, with a weak D call TRBD1 (5 bases). V was shortened by 2 bases and J by 6 bases, with 10 bases between the two germline ends. From germline, CDR1 is SEHNR and CDR2 FQNEAQ (reference sequence). CDR3 length equals 13 residues. The CDR3 DNA reads as TGTGCCAGCAGCTTAAGCGACAGCGCTGAAGCTTTCTTT. Protein: CASSLSDSAEAFF.

At least ten counts were recorded for this clonotype. The V call is TRBV27, the J call TRBJ1-5, with D unresolved. The CDR3 consists of 16 residues. Germline V CDR1 and CDR2: MNHEY, SMNVEV (reference sequence). V was trimmed by 3 bases and J by 2 bases, leaving 14 bases between them. The CDR3 DNA reads as TGTGCCAGCAGTTTTTCTTGGGTTGGGGGCAATCAGCCCCAGCATTTT. Encoded protein: CASSFSWVGGNQPQHF.

This chain connects TRBV20-1 to TRBJ2-1; D is possibly TRBD2 (7 bases). Germline CDR1 is DFQATT and CDR2 is SNEGSKA (reference sequence). This CDR3 is 19 amino acids long. With 6 bases removed from V and 8 bases from J, the gap between germline ends came to 35 bases. As DNA, the CDR3 is TGCAGTGCCCTAAGGGGGGGACTTTCACCAACAAACCCCCGGGATGAGCAGTTCTTC. The encoded protein is CSALRGGLSPTNPRDEQFF.

This clonotype was recorded at least ten times. The rearrangement joins TRBV6-2 or TRBV6-3 to TRBJ2-3, with D unclear. The CDR3 spans 14 residues. Between the trimmed V and J ends, which lost 2 bases and 0 bases, there was a span of 6 bases. CDR1 is MNHEY, CDR2 SVGEGT, per germline. The CDR3 sequence: CASSYVSSTDTQYF. The DNA for the CDR3 is TGTGCCAGCAGTTACGTGTCTAGCACAGATACGCAGTATTTT.

The chain uses TRBV6-2 or TRBV6-3 and TRBJ1-5, with 7 nucleotides matching TRBD1. Germline assignment: CDR1 MNHEY and CDR2 SVGEGT. Trimming took 2 bases from V and 4 from J; bases not matched to a gene: 2. This CDR3 comprises 14 residues. Written as DNA, the CDR3 is TGTGCCAGCAGTTACACGGGACAGAATCAGCCCCAGCATTTT. Its translation: CASSYTGQNQPQHF.

This clonotype was found many times. The V call is TRBV3-1, the J call TRBJ1-4; no reliable D call. The CDR3 has 16 amino acids. The V gene's germline CDR1 is LGHDT and CDR2 YNNKEL (reference sequence). V lost 2 bases, J lost 0 bases, and 10 bases lay in between. Written as DNA, the CDR3 is TGTGCCAGCAGCCAACGTTACTACGCAACTAATGAAAAACTGTTTTTT. As protein: CASSQRYYATNEKLFF.

As regards this clonotype: Since a much larger clone is just one base distant, this may be a read error. The gene calls are TRBV7-9 and TRBJ1-2; TRBD1 is a possible D gene (6 bases). The CDR3 sequence is 14 residues long. Germline V gives CDR1 SEHNR, CDR2 FQNEAQ (reference sequence). V lost 5 bases to trimming and J lost 8 bases, with 18 bases between them. CDR3 sequence (DNA): TGTGCCAGCAGCCTTGGGACATGGGCCTTGGGCTACACCTTC. It is translated as CASSLGTWALGYTF.

This clonotype showed up just a few times. The chain carries TRBV11-2 and TRBJ2-7; D is perhaps TRBD2 (6 bases). Germline values: CDR1 SGHAT, CDR2 FQNNGV. V lost 5 bases to trimming and J lost 2 bases, with 16 bases between them. The CDR3 length is 15 residues. DNA of the CDR3: TGTGCCAGCAGCCAAGGAGGAGGGAGCGCCTACGAGCAGTACTTC. This encodes CASSQGGGSAYEQYF. The whole variable domain, filled in from reference TRBV11-2 and TRBJ2-7, reads EAGVAQSPRYKIIEKRQSVAFWCNPISGHATLYWYQQILGQGPKLLIQFQNNGVVDDSQLPKDRFSAERLKGVDSTLKIQPAKLEDSAVYLCASSQGGGSAYEQYFGPGTRLTVT.

On this clonotype itself: Just one base apart from a much larger clone, this may be a read error. The CDR3 end shows no conserved phenylalanine or tryptophan, and so a read error is likely. The chain employs TRBV28 and TRBJ1-1; D is ambiguous. From germline, CDR1 is MDHEN and CDR2 SYDVKM. This CDR3 is 15 amino acids long. Trimming stripped 1 base from V and 0 bases from J, with 9 bases between. The CDR3 reads CASSLSVIMNTEAFS. CDR3 sequence (DNA): TGTGCCAGCAGTTTATCTGTGATCATGAACACTGAAGCTTTCTCT.

This clonotype was seen ten or more times. The chain is built from TRBV7-3 and TRBJ2-2, with D unclear. V lost 3 bases and J 6 bases, leaving 8 bases between the germline ends. The germline V gene has CDR1 SGHTA and CDR2 FQGTGA. This CDR3 spans 13 amino acids. The CDR3 nucleotides are TGTGCCAGCAGCTTGTCTGCGGCCGGGGAGCTGTTTTTT. It translates to CASSLSAAGELFF.

This clonotype was seen repeatedly, ten times or more. The chain joins TRBV2 to TRBJ2-7, with a possible D match to TRBD1 (5 bases). Germline V lookup: CDR1 SNHLY, CDR2 FYNNEI. The CDR3 covers 14 residues. The germline V and J ends were trimmed by 0 bases and 2 bases, with 8 bases remaining between them. The chain's CDR3 is CASSEAQGPYEQYF. The CDR3 DNA sequence: TGTGCCAGCAGTGAAGCTCAGGGTCCCTACGAGCAGTACTTC. The variable domain in full, with the rest retrieved from reference TRBV2 and TRBJ2-7, is EPEVTQTPSHQVTQMGQEVILRCVPISNHLYFYWYRQILGQKVEFLVSFYNNEISEKSEIFDDQFSVERPDGSNFTLKIRSTKLEDSAMYFCASSEAQGPYEQYFGPGTRLTVT.

J is TRBJ2-5 and V is TRBV10-3; D not resolved. The germline V gene encodes CDR1 ENHRY and CDR2 SYGVKD. V lost 2 bases and J 2 bases, leaving 3 bases between the germline ends. This CDR3 has 12 residues. The CDR3 coding sequence is TGTGCCATCAGTGAGATACAAGAGACCCAGTACTTC. It encodes CAISEIQETQYF.

This clonotype was seen at least ten times. The chain has TRBV7-9 and TRBJ2-1; 8 nucleotides agree with TRBD1. Germline CDR1 and CDR2: SEHNR and FQNEAQ (reference sequence). There are 14 residues in the CDR3. With 2 bases clipped from V and 8 bases from J, the junction kept 5 bases outside the gene matches. CDR3 sequence reads: CASSLFGQGYEQFF. CDR3 DNA sequence: TGTGCCAGCAGCTTATTCGGACAGGGTTATGAGCAGTTCTTC.